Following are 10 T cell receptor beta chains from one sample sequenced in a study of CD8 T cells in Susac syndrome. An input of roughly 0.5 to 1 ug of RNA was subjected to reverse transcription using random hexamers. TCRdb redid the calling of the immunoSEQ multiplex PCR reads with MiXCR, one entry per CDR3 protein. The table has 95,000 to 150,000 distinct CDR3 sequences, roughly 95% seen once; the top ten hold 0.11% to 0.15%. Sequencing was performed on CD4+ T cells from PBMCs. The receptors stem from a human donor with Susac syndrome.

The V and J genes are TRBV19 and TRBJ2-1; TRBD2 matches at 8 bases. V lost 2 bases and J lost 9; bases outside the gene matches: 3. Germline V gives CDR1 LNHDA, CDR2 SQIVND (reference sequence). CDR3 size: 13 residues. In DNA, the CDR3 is TGTGCCAGTAGTATAATTGGGACTAGTGAGCAGTTCTTC. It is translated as CASSIIGTSEQFF.

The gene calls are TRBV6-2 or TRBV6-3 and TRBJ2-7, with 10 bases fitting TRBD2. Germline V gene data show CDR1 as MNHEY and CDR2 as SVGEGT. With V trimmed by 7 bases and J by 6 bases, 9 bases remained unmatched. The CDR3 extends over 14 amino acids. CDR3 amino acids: CASTASGRGGEQYF. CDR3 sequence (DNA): TGTGCCAGCACCGCTAGCGGGAGAGGTGGCGAGCAGTACTTC.

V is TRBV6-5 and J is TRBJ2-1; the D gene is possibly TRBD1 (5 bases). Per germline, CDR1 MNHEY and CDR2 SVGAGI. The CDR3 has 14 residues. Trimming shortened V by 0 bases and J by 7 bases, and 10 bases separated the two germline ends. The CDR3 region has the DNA TGTGCCAGCAGTTACTCGAAGGGGATTAATGAGCAGTTCTTC. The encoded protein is CASSYSKGINEQFF.

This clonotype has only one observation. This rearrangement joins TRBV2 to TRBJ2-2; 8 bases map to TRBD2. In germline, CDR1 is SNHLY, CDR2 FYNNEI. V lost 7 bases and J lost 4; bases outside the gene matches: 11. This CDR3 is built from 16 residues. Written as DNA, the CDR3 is TGTGCCAGCAAACCCGGGAGACTAGCGATCACCGGGGAGCTGTTTTTT. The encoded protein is CASKPGRLAITGELFF.

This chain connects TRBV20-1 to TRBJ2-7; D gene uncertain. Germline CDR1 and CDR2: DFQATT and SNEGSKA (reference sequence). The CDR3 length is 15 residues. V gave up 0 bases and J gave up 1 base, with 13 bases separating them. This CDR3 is CSARDPTSVSYEQYF. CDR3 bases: TGCAGTGCTAGAGATCCGACTTCGGTATCCTACGAGCAGTACTTC.

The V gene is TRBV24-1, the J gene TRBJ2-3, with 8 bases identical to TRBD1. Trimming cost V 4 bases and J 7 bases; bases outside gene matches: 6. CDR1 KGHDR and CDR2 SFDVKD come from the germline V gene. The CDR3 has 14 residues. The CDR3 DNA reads TGTGCCACCAGTGACCCGGGACAGGCCTATACGCAGTATTTT. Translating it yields CATSDPGQAYTQYF.

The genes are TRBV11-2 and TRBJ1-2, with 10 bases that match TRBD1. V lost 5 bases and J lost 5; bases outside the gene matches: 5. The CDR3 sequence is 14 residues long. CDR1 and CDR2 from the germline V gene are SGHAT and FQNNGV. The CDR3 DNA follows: TGTGCCAGCAGCATACGGACAGGGGGGTATGGCTACACCTTC. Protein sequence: CASSIRTGGYGYTF.

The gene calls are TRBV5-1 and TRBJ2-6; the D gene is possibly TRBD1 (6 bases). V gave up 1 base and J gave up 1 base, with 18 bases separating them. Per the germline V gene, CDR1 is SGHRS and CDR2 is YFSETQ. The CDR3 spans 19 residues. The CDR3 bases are TGCGCCAGCAGCTTGTACCGAGGACAGCCTACTTCTGGGGCCAACGTCCTGACTTTC. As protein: CASSLYRGQPTSGANVLTF.

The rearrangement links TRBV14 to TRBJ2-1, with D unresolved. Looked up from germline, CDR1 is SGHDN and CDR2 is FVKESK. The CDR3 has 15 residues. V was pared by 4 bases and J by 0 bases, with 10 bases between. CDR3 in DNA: TGTGCCAGCAGCCCAATAATAGTCTCCTACAATGAGCAGTTCTTC. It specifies CASSPIIVSYNEQFF.

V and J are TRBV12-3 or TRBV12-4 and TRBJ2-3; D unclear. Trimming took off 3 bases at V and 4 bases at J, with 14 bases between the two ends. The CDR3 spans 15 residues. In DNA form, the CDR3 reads TGTGCCAGCAGTTTTAGCATCGAGGCGGCAGATACGCAGTATTTT. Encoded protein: CASSFSIEAADTQYF.